Presented here are 30 T cell receptor beta chains from one specimen sequenced in a study of beta chain features in type 1 diabetes. Expressed TCRB transcripts were sequenced because the isolated RNA had all been reverse transcribed beforehand. Only in-frame clones appear in the TCRdb table, and some are missing; sequencing was by immunoSEQ multiplex PCR. Of more than 350,000 clones listed, roughly an eighth are singletons. The specimen was naive CD4+ T cells from blood. These receptors were taken from a woman between 18 and 30 years old in good health.

This clone was detected only a few times. The chain combines TRBV19 with TRBJ2-2; maybe TRBD1 (6 bases). V was shortened by 11 bases and J by 0 bases, with 10 bases between the two germline ends. The CDR3 totals 13 residues. Germline assignment: CDR1 LNHDA and CDR2 SQIVND (reference sequence). The CDR3 region has the DNA TGTGCCTCCGGGACAACGAACACCGGGGAGCTGTTTTTT. Its protein is CASGTTNTGELFF.

The chain has TRBV7-9 and TRBJ2-1, with TRBD2 as a possible D gene (6 bases). This CDR3 has 17 amino acids. Germline CDR1 SEHNR, CDR2 FQNEAQ (reference sequence). With 8 bases removed from V and 5 bases from J, the gap between germline ends came to 25 bases. The CDR3 DNA sequence: TGTGCCAGCTACAGAGTCGTCGGTAGCGGATCAGACAATGAGCAGTTCTTC. This translates into CASYRVVGSGSDNEQFF.

The chain carries TRBV7-9 and TRBJ2-5; possible D gene TRBD1, 6 bases. The V end lost 2 bases, the J end lost 9 bases, and 19 bases lay between the germline ends. The V gene's germline CDR1 is SEHNR and CDR2 FQNEAQ (reference sequence). The CDR3 has 15 amino acids. In nucleotides, the CDR3 is TGTGCCAGCAGCTTACGTAAGGGCTCTTCAGGGGCCCAGTACTTC. Translated: CASSLRKGSSGAQYF.

The V and J genes are TRBV5-1 and TRBJ2-5; D remains unclear. The germline gives CDR1 SGHRS, CDR2 YFSETQ. Trimming shortened V by 1 base and J by 2 bases, and 12 bases separated the two germline ends. The CDR3 runs to 15 residues. The CDR3 is CASSLLIGGQETQYF. DNA for the CDR3: TGCGCCAGCAGCTTGTTAATAGGTGGACAAGAGACCCAGTACTTC.

The chain combines TRBV18 with TRBJ2-2; 11 positions match TRBD2. Germline-derived CDR1 and CDR2 are KGHSH and LQKENI. The CDR3 contains 14 residues. J lost 7 bases, V lost 6 bases, and 4 bases had no gene match. This chain's CDR3 is CASSGTSGRGELFF. The DNA for the CDR3 is TGTGCCAGCTCCGGGACTAGCGGTCGCGGGGAGCTGTTTTTT.

This clone was observed many times. This chain joins TRBV15 and TRBJ2-1, with D unresolved. V lost 5 bases and J 7 bases, leaving 15 bases between the germline ends. The length of the CDR3 is 14 residues. Germline values: CDR1 LNHNV, CDR2 YYDKDF (reference sequence). CDR3 sequence (DNA): TGTGCCACCAGCCTGAGATCAGGTCAGAATGAGCAGTTCTTC. It codes for CATSLRSGQNEQFF. The full variable domain, in which reference TRBV15 and TRBJ2-1 provide the parts outside the CDR3, is DAMVIQNPRYQVTQFGKPVTLSCSQTLNHNVMYWYQQKSSQAPKLLFHYYDKDFNNEADTPDNFQSRRPNTSFCFLDIRSPGLGDTAMYLCATSLRSGQNEQFFGPGTRLTVL.

The chain has TRBV18 and TRBJ2-5; D not resolved. The CDR3 sequence is 13 residues long. Trimming left V 4 bases short and J 3 bases short, with 9 bases between. Per germline, CDR1 KGHSH and CDR2 LQKENI. The CDR3 is CASSHYEKETQYF. The CDR3 DNA sequence: TGTGCCAGCTCACACTACGAGAAAGAGACCCAGTACTTC.

J is TRBJ2-4 and V is TRBV11-2; 9 bases fit TRBD1. J lost 0 bases, V lost 5 bases, and 5 bases had no gene match. CDR1 is SGHAT and CDR2 is FQNNGV in the germline V gene. The CDR3 contains 16 residues. As DNA, the CDR3 is TGTGCCAGCAGCCCCGGGACAGGGCGAGCCAAAAACATTCAGTACTTC. Its translation is CASSPGTGRAKNIQYF. Full variable domain (remainder filled in from reference TRBV11-2 and TRBJ2-4): EAGVAQSPRYKIIEKRQSVAFWCNPISGHATLYWYQQILGQGPKLLIQFQNNGVVDDSQLPKDRFSAERLKGVDSTLKIQPAKLEDSAVYLCASSPGTGRAKNIQYFGAGTRLSVL.

This clone was seen only a few times. The V call is TRBV7-3, the J call TRBJ2-1; 7 bases agree with TRBD2. CDR3 length: 15 amino acids. The germline gives CDR1 SGHTA, CDR2 FQGTGA. With 2 bases clipped from V and 2 bases from J, the junction kept 3 bases outside the gene matches. This CDR3 is CASSLELATYNEQFF. The CDR3 DNA is TGTGCCAGCAGCTTAGAACTAGCGACCTACAATGAGCAGTTCTTC.

This clone was counted between two and nine times. Given a much more abundant clone one base away, this may be a read error. This chain joins TRBV7-6 and TRBJ2-3; no clear D. CDR1 is SGHVS, CDR2 FNYEAQ, per germline. This CDR3 region has 12 residues. Trimming cost V 4 bases and J 0 bases, with 2 bases left between them. The CDR3 protein is CASSSSTDTQYF. In DNA, the CDR3 is TGTGCCAGCAGCTCTAGCACAGATACGCAGTATTTT.

CDR3 nucleotides: TGTGCCAGCAGTCCGGACTATGCGCGAGCCAAAAACATTCAGTACTTC. It codes for CASSPDYARAKNIQYF. J is TRBJ2-4 and V is TRBV6-6; maybe TRBD2 (6 bases). V was pared by 5 bases and J by 0 bases, with 14 bases between. CDR1 and CDR2 from the germline V gene are MNHNY and SVGAGI (reference sequence). There are 16 residues in the CDR3.

This clone has only a few counts. The V call is TRBV11-2, the J call TRBJ2-5; D might be TRBD2 (6 bases). This CDR3 is built from 14 residues. Looked up from germline, CDR1 is SGHAT and CDR2 is FQNNGV. The germline V and J ends were trimmed by 5 bases and 2 bases, with 12 bases remaining between them. The CDR3 is CASSLLGLQETQYF. The CDR3 DNA sequence: TGTGCCAGCAGCCTATTGGGACTTCAAGAGACCCAGTACTTC.

This sequence joins TRBV10-3 and TRBJ2-1; no clear D. Trimming left V 3 bases short and J 10 bases short, with 13 bases between. Germline loops: CDR1 ENHRY, CDR2 SYGVKD. CDR3 length equals 13 residues. The DNA of the CDR3 is TGTGCCATCAGTGACACTCCGGGTGCGGAGCAGTTCTTC. It translates to CAISDTPGAEQFF.

This sequence joins TRBV14 and TRBJ1-1; D possibly corresponds to TRBD1 (5 bases). Per the germline V gene, CDR1 is SGHDN and CDR2 is FVKESK. The CDR3 is made up of 14 amino acids. With 5 bases removed from V and 6 bases from J, the gap between germline ends came to 16 bases. The CDR3 sequence: CASSRTGTRPEAFF. The CDR3 DNA follows: TGTGCCAGCAGCAGAACCGGGACCCGGCCTGAAGCTTTCTTT.

The V gene is TRBV7-9, the J gene TRBJ1-4; D may be TRBD1 (5 bases). The length of the CDR3 is 15 residues. The germline V and J ends were trimmed by 4 bases and 0 bases, with 9 bases remaining between them. Germline V gene data show CDR1 as SEHNR and CDR2 as FQNEAQ (reference sequence). The CDR3 DNA reads as TGTGCCAGCAGCTCGCAGGGTACAACTAATGAAAAACTGTTTTTT. Its protein product is CASSSQGTTNEKLFF.

The table lists this clone with a few counts. The rearrangement links TRBV28 to TRBJ1-1; D gene unclear. Trimming pared 6 bases from V and 4 bases from J, leaving 9 bases between. This CDR3 contains 12 residues. Germline CDR1 MDHEN, CDR2 SYDVKM. CDR3 nucleotide sequence: TGTGCCAGCAGCACACCCACCACTGAAGCTTTCTTT. Residues: CASSTPTTEAFF.

V usage is TRBV7-9 and J usage is TRBJ2-1, with D hard to call. V lost 1 base and J 12 bases, leaving 16 bases between the germline ends. Germline CDR1 SEHNR, CDR2 FQNEAQ (reference sequence). This CDR3 region has 14 residues. CDR3: CASSLDMTLYRQFF. The DNA of the CDR3 is TGTGCCAGCAGCTTAGATATGACTCTTTACAGGCAGTTCTTC. The whole variable domain, remainder taken from reference TRBV7-9 and TRBJ2-1, is DTGVSQNPRHKITKRGQNVTFRCDPISEHNRLYWYRQTLGQGPEFLTYFQNEAQLEKSRLLSDRFSAERPKGSFSTLEIQRTEQGDSAMYLCASSLDMTLYRQFFGPGTRLTVL.

This clone was observed a handful of times. The J gene is TRBJ2-7, the V gene TRBV7-9; 8 bases match TRBD1. This CDR3 is 15 amino acids long. Germline V gene data show CDR1 as SEHNR and CDR2 as FQNEAQ (reference sequence). The trim removed 5 bases at V and 0 bases at J, leaving 6 bases unmatched. As DNA, the CDR3 is TGTGCCAGCAGCCCTGACAGGGGCACCTCCTACGAGCAGTACGTC. This sequence encodes CASSPDRGTSYEQYV.

This clone has more than one count but fewer than ten. V is TRBV10-3 and J is TRBJ2-3, with 7 bases aligning to TRBD2. J was trimmed by 4 bases and V by 3 bases; bases with no gene match: 4. Germline V CDR1 and CDR2: ENHRY, SYGVKD. This CDR3 contains 14 residues. The CDR3 DNA follows: TGTGCCATCAGTGAACTAGCGTCCGCAGATACGCAGTATTTT. This gives the protein CAISELASADTQYF.

This sequence joins TRBV15 and TRBJ2-5; the D gene could be TRBD1 or TRBD2 (6 bases each). V lost 0 bases, J lost 0 bases, and 11 bases lay in between. The CDR3 loop spans 16 amino acids. Germline CDR1 and CDR2: LNHNV and YYDKDF (reference sequence). The CDR3 DNA sequence: TGTGCCACCAGCAGAGATCGGGGGCGGTACCAAGAGACCCAGTACTTC. The encoded protein is CATSRDRGRYQETQYF. The entire variable domain, with the rest obtained from reference TRBV15 and TRBJ2-5, is as follows: DAMVIQNPRYQVTQFGKPVTLSCSQTLNHNVMYWYQQKSSQAPKLLFHYYDKDFNNEADTPDNFQSRRPNTSFCFLDIRSPGLGDTAMYLCATSRDRGRYQETQYFGPGTRLLVL.

This chain connects TRBV7-2 to TRBJ2-7; TRBD1 might be the D (6 bases). This CDR3 contains 13 residues. Per the germline V gene, CDR1 is SGHTA and CDR2 is FQGNSA. V shed 4 bases and J shed 3 bases, with 10 bases lying between them. Here the CDR3 DNA reads TGTGCCAGCAGCTGGGACATCTACTACGAGCAGTACGTC. Translated, it gives CASSWDIYYEQYV.

A few counts support this clone. V is TRBV25-1 and J is TRBJ2-7; 9 positions agree with TRBD1. Trimming removed 3 bases from V and 3 bases from J; junction bases left unmatched: 6. The CDR3 loop spans 15 amino acids. Germline values: CDR1 MGHDK, CDR2 SYGVNS. The DNA of the CDR3 is TGTGCCAGCAGTGATGTGGGACAGGGAGTCTACGAGCAGTACTTC. It codes for CASSDVGQGVYEQYF.

This clone was seen a few times. This rearrangement joins TRBV6-6 to TRBJ2-5, with D possibly TRBD2 on 5 matching bases. V was pared by 6 bases and J by 5 bases, with 13 bases between. The germline V gene encodes CDR1 MNHNY and CDR2 SVGAGI (reference sequence). The CDR3 covers 13 residues. CDR3 loop: CASRPLARETQYF. The CDR3 DNA follows: TGTGCCAGCAGACCTCTAGCTCGGGAGACCCAGTACTTC.

A note on this clone: The junction shows a germline mismatch at one end, possibly a read error. The chain recombines TRBV6-4 with TRBJ2-1; D is possibly TRBD1 (6 bases). Germline V gives CDR1 MRHNA, CDR2 SNTAGT. This CDR3 spans 11 amino acids. As DNA, the CDR3 is TGTGCCAGCAGTGAAATGGGACATGCGATCTTC. Protein sequence: CASSEMGHAIF.

This clone occurred a few times. V is TRBV25-1 and J is TRBJ2-7, with a tentative D call TRBD1 (6 bases). CDR3 length: 13 amino acids. Germline values: CDR1 MGHDK, CDR2 SYGVNS. V lost 8 bases to trimming and J lost 3 bases, with 14 bases between them. The CDR3 bases are TGTGCCAGCGCGCCGACAGGTCTCTACGAGCAGTACTTC. Translated: CASAPTGLYEQYF.

This clone occurred a few times. The CDR3 region is CATSRDRGPQPQHF. The CDR3 DNA reads as TGTGCCACCAGCAGGGACAGGGGGCCTCAGCCCCAGCATTTT. The chain links TRBV15 to TRBJ1-5, with 11 bases identical to TRBD1. Per the germline V gene, CDR1 is LNHNV and CDR2 is YYDKDF (reference sequence). After removal of 3 bases from V and 6 bases from J, the junction contained 1 base not matched to a gene. The CDR3 is 14 amino acids.

The genes are TRBV29-1 and TRBJ1-1; D might be TRBD1 (6 bases). CDR1 SQVTM and CDR2 ANQGSEA come from the germline V gene. The ends were cut back, 6 bases at V and 2 bases at J, with 19 bases in the middle. The CDR3 covers 15 residues. Here the CDR3 reads CSVNSGTTSNTEAFF. The CDR3 bases are TGCAGCGTAAACTCAGGGACAACTTCAAACACTGAAGCTTTCTTT.

Here the CDR3 DNA reads TGTGCCAGCAGCTTAAGGTTCGGAGATGGCTACACCTTC. Translated: CASSLRFGDGYTF. The rearrangement links TRBV7-9 to TRBJ1-2; D ambiguous. Germline values: CDR1 SEHNR, CDR2 FQNEAQ (reference sequence). The CDR3 is 13 amino acids. The V gene lost 2 bases and the J gene lost 6 bases, with 10 bases spanning the gap.

This clone was picked up many times. The chain links TRBV5-1 to TRBJ2-5; the D gene is possibly TRBD1 (6 bases). The CDR3 is 14 residues long. V was clipped by 3 bases and J by 7 bases, with 16 bases between them. CDR1 and CDR2 (germline): SGHRS, YFSETQ. Written as DNA, the CDR3 is TGCGCCAGCAGCTCCCCAGGGGAGTATGGGACCCAGTACTTC. This encodes CASSSPGEYGTQYF. The variable domain in full, with the rest retrieved from reference TRBV5-1 and TRBJ2-5, is KAGVTQTPRYLIKTRGQQVTLSCSPISGHRSVSWYQQTPGQGLQFLFEYFSETQRNKGNFPGRFSGRQFSNSRSEMNVSTLELGDSALYLCASSSPGEYGTQYFGPGTRLLVL.

This CDR3 reads CASSFPLGRNTEAFF. CDR3 coding DNA: TGCGCCAGCAGCTTCCCCCTGGGGAGGAACACTGAAGCTTTCTTT. The V and J genes are TRBV5-1 and TRBJ1-1; D is unclear. Per the germline V gene, CDR1 is SGHRS and CDR2 is YFSETQ. The V and J ends lost 2 bases and 1 base respectively, with 12 bases between them. This CDR3 region has 15 residues.